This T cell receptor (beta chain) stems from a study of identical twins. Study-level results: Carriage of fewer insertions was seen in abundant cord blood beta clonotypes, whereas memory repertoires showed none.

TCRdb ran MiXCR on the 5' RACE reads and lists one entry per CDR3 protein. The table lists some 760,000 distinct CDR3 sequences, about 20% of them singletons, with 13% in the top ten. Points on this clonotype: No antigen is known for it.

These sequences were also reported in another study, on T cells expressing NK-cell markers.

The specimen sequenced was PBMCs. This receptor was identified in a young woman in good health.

This CDR3 reads CSAKGSGGAVYNEQFF. CDR3 sequence (DNA): TGCAGTGCTAAAGGTAGCGGGGGGGCTGTCTACAATGAGCAGTTCTTC. This rearrangement joins TRBV20-1 to TRBJ2-1; TRBD2 matches 11 bases. The V gene's germline CDR1 is DFQATT and CDR2 SNEGSKA (reference sequence). Losses at the gene ends were 4 bases for V and 3 bases for J; bases not matched to a gene: 8. This CDR3 region has 16 residues.